The 10 T cell receptor beta chains below come from one sample, sequenced in a study of Ad26.COV2.S vaccination and SARS-CoV-2 variants. Generated by immunoSEQ multiplex PCR, the TCRdb table keeps only in-frame clones and is missing some. The sample records fewer than 500,000 clones, about 92% being singletons. Specified treatment: 15 to 20 received Ad26.COV2.S at low or high dose, single or two shots; roughly 5 received placebo; per-sample allocation not given. Samples came from day 63 after the first vaccine or placebo injection. The input for sequencing was peripheral blood, taken in a trial of Ad26.COV2.S vaccine versus placebo. These receptors came from a person between 18 and 60 years old who received the Ad26.COV2.S COVID-19 vaccine or a placebo.

The J gene is TRBJ2-7, the V gene TRBV28, with D hard to call. Trimming removed 4 bases at V and 1 base at J, with 5 bases between. The length of the CDR3 is 12 residues. Germline CDR1 and CDR2: MDHEN and SYDVKM. The CDR3 region is CASSSWSYEQYF. The CDR3 bases are TGTGCCAGCAGTTCGTGGTCCTACGAGCAGTACTTC.

CDR3: CASSYYWTSINNEQFF. The CDR3 DNA reads TGTGCCAGCAGTTACTACTGGACTAGCATAAACAATGAGCAGTTCTTC. V gene TRBV6-2 or TRBV6-3 combines with J gene TRBJ2-1, with TRBD2 matching over 8 bases. V trimming: 1 base; J trimming: 5 bases; junction bases outside the gene matches: 7. The germline gives CDR1 MNHEY, CDR2 SVGEGT. The CDR3 runs 16 residues.

The V call is TRBV4-3, the J call TRBJ2-2; D remains unclear. The CDR3 runs 14 residues. V dropped 0 bases and J dropped 7 bases, with 9 bases sitting between them. Germline loops: CDR1 LGHNA, CDR2 YSLEER. The CDR3 is CASSQDLGGGELFF. The CDR3 nucleotides read TGCGCCAGCAGCCAAGATCTTGGTGGCGGGGAGCTGTTTTTT.

The genes are TRBV5-1 and TRBJ1-1; D is undetermined. V lost 1 base and J 0 bases, leaving 7 bases between the germline ends. Germline values: CDR1 SGHRS, CDR2 YFSETQ. The CDR3 contains 14 residues. CDR3 loop: CASSLKGLNTEAFF. DNA of the CDR3: TGCGCCAGCAGCTTGAAAGGGTTGAACACTGAAGCTTTCTTT.

The chain joins TRBV2 to TRBJ1-4; TRBD1 might be the D (5 bases). V dropped 6 bases and J dropped 5 bases, with 16 bases sitting between them. Germline assignment: CDR1 SNHLY and CDR2 FYNNEI. The CDR3 covers 15 residues. CDR3 in amino acids: CASSSNGGSNEKLFF. CDR3 DNA sequence: TGTGCCAGCAGCAGCAACGGGGGAAGCAATGAAAAACTGTTTTTT.

This chain links TRBV25-1 with TRBJ1-2; a weak D match, TRBD1 (6 bases). Germline V gene sequence: CDR1 MGHDK, CDR2 SYGVNS. Trimming took off 4 bases at V and 4 bases at J, with 10 bases between the two ends. The length of the CDR3 is 13 residues. CDR3 residues: CASSVSRGYGYTF. CDR3 in DNA: TGTGCCAGCAGTGTCTCCAGGGGCTATGGCTACACCTTC.

The chain joins TRBV6-6 to TRBJ2-3; no definite D call. The CDR3 is made up of 14 amino acids. V lost 3 bases and J lost 5, with 12 bases in between. Germline V gene data show CDR1 as MNHNY and CDR2 as SVGAGI (reference sequence). CDR3 nucleotides: TGTGCCAGCAGTTATAAGGAGTCTGGAGATACGCAGTATTTT. Its protein product is CASSYKESGDTQYF.

The V and J genes are TRBV6-2 or TRBV6-3 and TRBJ2-7, with 9 positions matching TRBD2. CDR1 and CDR2 from the germline V gene are MNHEY and SVGEGT. Trimming at V came to 4 bases and at J to 0 bases, leaving 10 bases not matched to a gene. The CDR3 is 17 residues long. The CDR3 sequence: CASSFPQGLAHSYEQYF. The DNA for the CDR3 is TGTGCCAGCAGTTTCCCCCAAGGACTAGCGCACTCCTACGAGCAGTACTTC.

V is TRBV9 and J is TRBJ2-1; D remains ambiguous. Per germline, CDR1 SGDLS and CDR2 YYNGEE. V lost 5 bases, J lost 7 bases, and 10 bases lay in between. The CDR3 is 12 amino acids. CDR3 in amino acids: CASRNNGNEQFF. CDR3 sequence (DNA): TGTGCCAGCAGGAACAACGGGAATGAGCAGTTCTTC.

The genes are TRBV9 and TRBJ2-6; D may match TRBD1 or TRBD2 (5 bases each). Trimming cost V 1 base and J 0 bases, with 8 bases left between them. The CDR3 is 16 amino acids. From germline, CDR1 is SGDLS and CDR2 YYNGEE. In DNA, the CDR3 is TGTGCCAGCAGCGTACGGGGCGACTCTGGGGCCAACGTCCTGACTTTC. The encoded protein is CASSVRGDSGANVLTF. Full variable domain (outside the CDR3, taken from reference TRBV9 and TRBJ2-6): DSGVTQTPKHLITATGQRVTLRCSPRSGDLSVYWYQQSLDQGLQFLIQYYNGEERAKGNILERFSAQQFPDLHSELNLSSLELGDSALYFCASSVRGDSGANVLTFGAGSRLTVL.